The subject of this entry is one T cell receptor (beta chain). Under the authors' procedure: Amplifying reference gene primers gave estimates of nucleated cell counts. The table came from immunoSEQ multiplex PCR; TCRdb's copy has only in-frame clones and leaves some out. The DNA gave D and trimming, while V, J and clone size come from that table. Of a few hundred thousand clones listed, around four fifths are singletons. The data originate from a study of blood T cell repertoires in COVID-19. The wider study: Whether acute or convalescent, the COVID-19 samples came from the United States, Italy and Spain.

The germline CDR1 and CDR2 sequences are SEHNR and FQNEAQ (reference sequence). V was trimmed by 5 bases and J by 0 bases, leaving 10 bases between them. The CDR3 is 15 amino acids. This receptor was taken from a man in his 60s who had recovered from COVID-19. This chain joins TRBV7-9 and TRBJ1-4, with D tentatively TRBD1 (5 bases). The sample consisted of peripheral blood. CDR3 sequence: CASSRGQATNEKLFF. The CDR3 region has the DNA TGTGCCAGCAGCAGAGGACAAGCAACTAATGAAAAACTGTTTTTT.